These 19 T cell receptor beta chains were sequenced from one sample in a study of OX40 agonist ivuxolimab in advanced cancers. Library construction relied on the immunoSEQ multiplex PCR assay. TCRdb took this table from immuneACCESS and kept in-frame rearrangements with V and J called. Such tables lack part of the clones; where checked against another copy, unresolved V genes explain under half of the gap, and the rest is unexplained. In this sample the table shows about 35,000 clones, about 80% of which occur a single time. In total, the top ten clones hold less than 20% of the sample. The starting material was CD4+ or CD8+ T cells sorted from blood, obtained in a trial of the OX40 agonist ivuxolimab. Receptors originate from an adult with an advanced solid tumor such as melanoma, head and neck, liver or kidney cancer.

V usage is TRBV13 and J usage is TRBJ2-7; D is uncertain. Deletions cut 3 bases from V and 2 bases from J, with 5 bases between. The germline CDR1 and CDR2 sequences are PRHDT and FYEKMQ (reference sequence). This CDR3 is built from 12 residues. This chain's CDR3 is CASSFRTYEQYF. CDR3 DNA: TGTGCCAGCAGCTTCCGAACCTACGAGCAGTACTTC.

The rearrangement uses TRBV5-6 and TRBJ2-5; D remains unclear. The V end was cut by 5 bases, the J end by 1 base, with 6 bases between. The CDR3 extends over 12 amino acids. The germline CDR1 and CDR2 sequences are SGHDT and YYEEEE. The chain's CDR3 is CASSLTQETQYF. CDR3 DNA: TGTGCCAGCAGTCTTACCCAAGAGACCCAGTACTTC.

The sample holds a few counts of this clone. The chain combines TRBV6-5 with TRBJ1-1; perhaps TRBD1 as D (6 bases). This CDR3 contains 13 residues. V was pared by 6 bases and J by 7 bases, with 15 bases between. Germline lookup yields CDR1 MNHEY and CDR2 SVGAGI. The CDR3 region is CASRFSIGGEAFF. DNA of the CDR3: TGTGCCAGCAGGTTCTCGATAGGGGGTGAAGCTTTCTTT.

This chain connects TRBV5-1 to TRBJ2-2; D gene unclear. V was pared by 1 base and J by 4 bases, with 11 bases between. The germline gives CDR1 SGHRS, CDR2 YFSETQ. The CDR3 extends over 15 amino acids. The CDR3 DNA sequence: TGCGCCAGCAGCTTGTGGGCAGTCCCCACCGGGGAGCTGTTTTTT. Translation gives CASSLWAVPTGELFF.

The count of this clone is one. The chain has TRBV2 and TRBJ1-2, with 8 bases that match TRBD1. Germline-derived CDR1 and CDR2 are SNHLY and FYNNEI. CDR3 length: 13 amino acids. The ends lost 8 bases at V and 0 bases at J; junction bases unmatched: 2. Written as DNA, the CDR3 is TGTGCCAGCGGACAGGGAGCTAACTATGGCTACACCTTC. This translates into CASGQGANYGYTF.

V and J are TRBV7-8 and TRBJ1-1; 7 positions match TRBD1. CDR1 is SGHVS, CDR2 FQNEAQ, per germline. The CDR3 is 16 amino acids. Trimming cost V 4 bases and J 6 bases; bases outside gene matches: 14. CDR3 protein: CASSSLLSEGAAEAFF. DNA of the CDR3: TGTGCCAGCAGCTCCCTCCTGTCGGAGGGGGCGGCTGAAGCTTTCTTT.

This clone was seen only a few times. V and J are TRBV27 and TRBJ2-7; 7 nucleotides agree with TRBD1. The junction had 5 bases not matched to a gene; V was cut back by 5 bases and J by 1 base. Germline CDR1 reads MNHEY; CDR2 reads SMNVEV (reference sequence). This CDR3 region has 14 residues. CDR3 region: CASSLYRGSYEQYF. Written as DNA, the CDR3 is TGTGCCAGCAGTCTCTACAGGGGTTCCTACGAGCAGTACTTC.

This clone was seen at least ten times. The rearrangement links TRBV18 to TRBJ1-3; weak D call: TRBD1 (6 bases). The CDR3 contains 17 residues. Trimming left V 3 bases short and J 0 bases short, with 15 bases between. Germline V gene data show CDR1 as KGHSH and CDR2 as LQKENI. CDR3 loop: CASSPLTGPSSGNTIYF. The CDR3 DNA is TGTGCCAGCTCACCTCTGACAGGACCGAGCTCTGGAAACACCATATATTTT.

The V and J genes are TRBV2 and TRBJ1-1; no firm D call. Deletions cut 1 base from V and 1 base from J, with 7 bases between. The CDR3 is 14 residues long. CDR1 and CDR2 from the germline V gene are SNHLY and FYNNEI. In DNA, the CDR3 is TGTGCCAGCAGTGAAGTCCTGGAGAACACTGAAGCTTTCTTT. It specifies CASSEVLENTEAFF.

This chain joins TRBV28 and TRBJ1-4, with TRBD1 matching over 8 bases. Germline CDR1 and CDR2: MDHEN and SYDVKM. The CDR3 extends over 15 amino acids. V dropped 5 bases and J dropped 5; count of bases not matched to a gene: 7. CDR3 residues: CASSPSGGPNEKLFF. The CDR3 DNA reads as TGTGCCAGCAGTCCCTCAGGGGGCCCGAATGAAAAACTGTTTTTT.

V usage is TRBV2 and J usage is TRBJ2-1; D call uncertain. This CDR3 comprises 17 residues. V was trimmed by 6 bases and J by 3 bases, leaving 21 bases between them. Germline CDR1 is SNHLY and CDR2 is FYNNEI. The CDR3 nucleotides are TGTGCCAGCAGCCCCAGCCCCGGGCAGCCGGACTACAATGAGCAGTTCTTC. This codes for CASSPSPGQPDYNEQFF.

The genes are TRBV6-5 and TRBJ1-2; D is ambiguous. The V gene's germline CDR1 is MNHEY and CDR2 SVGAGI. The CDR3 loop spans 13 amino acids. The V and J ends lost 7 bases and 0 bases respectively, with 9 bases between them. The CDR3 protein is CASTEGPNYGYTF. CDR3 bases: TGTGCCAGCACCGAGGGTCCTAACTATGGCTACACCTTC.

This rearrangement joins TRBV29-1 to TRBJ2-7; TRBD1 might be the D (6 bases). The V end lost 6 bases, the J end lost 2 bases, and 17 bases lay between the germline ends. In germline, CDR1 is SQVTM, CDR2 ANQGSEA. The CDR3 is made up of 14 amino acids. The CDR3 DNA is TGCAGCGTCTCCACAGGGCGAGTAGCCTACGAGCAGTACTTC. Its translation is CSVSTGRVAYEQYF.

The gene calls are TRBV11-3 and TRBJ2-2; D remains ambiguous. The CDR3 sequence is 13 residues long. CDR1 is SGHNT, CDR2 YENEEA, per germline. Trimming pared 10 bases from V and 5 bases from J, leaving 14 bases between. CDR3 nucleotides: TGTGCCACCGAACGTAGGAATACCGGGGAGCTGTTTTTT. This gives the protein CATERRNTGELFF.

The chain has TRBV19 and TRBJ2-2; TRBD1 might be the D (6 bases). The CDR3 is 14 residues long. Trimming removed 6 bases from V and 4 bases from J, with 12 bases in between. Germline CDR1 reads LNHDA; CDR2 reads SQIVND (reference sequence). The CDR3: CASRQGAGTGELFF. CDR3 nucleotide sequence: TGTGCCAGTAGACAGGGTGCGGGCACCGGGGAGCTGTTTTTT.

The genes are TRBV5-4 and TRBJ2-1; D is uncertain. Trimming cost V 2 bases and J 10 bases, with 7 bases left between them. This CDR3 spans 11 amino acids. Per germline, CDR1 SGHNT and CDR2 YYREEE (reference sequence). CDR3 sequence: CASSFSQEQFF. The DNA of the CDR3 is TGTGCCAGCAGCTTTAGCCAAGAGCAGTTCTTC.

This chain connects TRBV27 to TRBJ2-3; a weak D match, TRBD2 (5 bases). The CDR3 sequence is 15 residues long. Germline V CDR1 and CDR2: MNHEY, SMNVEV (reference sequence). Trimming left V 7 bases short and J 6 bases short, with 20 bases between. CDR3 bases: TGTGCCAGCATCCCCGGTGGGAGCGACCAGGATACGCAGTATTTT. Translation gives CASIPGGSDQDTQYF.

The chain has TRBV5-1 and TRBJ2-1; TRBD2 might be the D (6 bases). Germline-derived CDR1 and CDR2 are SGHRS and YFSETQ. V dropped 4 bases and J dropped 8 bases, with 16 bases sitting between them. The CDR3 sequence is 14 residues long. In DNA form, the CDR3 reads TGCGCCAGCAGCGTTAGGCCAGGAGGGGATGAGCAGTTCTTC. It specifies CASSVRPGGDEQFF.

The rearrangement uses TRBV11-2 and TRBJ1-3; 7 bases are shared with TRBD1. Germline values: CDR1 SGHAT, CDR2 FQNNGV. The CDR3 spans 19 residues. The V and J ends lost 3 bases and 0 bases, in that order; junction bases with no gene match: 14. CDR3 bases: TGTGCCAGCAGCTTTTCGGGACAGAATTTTGCCTACTCTGGAAACACCATATATTTT. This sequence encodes CASSFSGQNFAYSGNTIYF.